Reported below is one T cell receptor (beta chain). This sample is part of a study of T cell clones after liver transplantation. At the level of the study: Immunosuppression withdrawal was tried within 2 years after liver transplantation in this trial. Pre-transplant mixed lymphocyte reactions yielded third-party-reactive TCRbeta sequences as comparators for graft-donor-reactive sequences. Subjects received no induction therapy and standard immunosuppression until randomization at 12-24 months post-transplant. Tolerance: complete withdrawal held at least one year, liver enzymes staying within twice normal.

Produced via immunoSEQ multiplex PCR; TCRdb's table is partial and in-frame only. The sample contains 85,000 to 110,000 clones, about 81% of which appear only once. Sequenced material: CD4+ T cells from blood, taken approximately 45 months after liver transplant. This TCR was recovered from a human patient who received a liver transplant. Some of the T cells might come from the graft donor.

In DNA, the CDR3 is TGTGCCAGCAGTTTGCGGCAGGGGGCTGCCACCCTCTACGAGCAGTACTTC. Residues: CASSLRQGAATLYEQYF. The chain combines TRBV28 with TRBJ2-7; 8 bases are shared with TRBD1. CDR1 is MDHEN, CDR2 SYDVKM, per germline. CDR3 size: 17 residues. With 3 bases clipped from V and 3 bases from J, the junction kept 13 bases outside the gene matches.